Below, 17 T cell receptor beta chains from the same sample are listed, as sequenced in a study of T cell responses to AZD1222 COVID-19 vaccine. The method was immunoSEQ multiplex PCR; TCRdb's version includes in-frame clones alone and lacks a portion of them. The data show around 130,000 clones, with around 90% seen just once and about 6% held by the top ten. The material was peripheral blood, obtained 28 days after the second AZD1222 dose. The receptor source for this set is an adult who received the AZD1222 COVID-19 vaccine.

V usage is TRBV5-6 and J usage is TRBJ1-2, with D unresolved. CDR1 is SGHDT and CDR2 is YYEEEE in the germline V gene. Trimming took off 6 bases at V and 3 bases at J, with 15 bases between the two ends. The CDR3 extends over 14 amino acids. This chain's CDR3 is CASTLGGIDYGYTF. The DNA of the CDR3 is TGTGCCAGCACCCTGGGAGGGATTGACTATGGCTACACCTTC.

In DNA, the CDR3 is TGTGCCAGCAGCCCAGGCCCGGTCTCCTCTGGAAACACCATATATTTT. Translated: CASSPGPVSSGNTIYF. The chain joins TRBV5-6 to TRBJ1-3; D not certain. Germline V CDR1 and CDR2: SGHDT, YYEEEE. This CDR3 is 16 amino acids long. Trimming left V 4 bases short and J 0 bases short, with 14 bases between. Full variable domain (remainder filled in from reference TRBV5-6 and TRBJ1-3): DAGVTQSPTHLIKTRGQQVTLRCSPKSGHDTVSWYQQALGQGPQFIFQYYEEEERQRGNFPDRFSGHQFPNYSSELNVNALLLGDSALYLCASSPGPVSSGNTIYFGEGSWLTVV.

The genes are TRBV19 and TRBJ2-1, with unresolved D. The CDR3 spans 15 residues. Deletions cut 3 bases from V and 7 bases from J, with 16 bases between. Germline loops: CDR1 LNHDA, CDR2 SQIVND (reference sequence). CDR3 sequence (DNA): TGTGCCAGTAGTATCTCTCGGACCAGGAAGAATGAGCAGTTCTTC. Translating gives CASSISRTRKNEQFF.

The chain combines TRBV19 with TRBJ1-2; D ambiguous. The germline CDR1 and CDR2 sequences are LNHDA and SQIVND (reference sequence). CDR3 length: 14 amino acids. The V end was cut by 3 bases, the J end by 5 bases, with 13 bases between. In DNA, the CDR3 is TGTGCCAGTAGTATTATCGGGCCAGCTTATGGCTACACCTTC. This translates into CASSIIGPAYGYTF.

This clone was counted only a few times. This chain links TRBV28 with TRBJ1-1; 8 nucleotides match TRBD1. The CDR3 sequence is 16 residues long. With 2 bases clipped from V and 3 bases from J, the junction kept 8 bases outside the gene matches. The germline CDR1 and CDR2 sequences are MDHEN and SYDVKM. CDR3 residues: CASSLGPGQEDTEAFF. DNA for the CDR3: TGTGCCAGCAGTTTAGGCCCGGGACAGGAGGACACTGAAGCTTTCTTT.

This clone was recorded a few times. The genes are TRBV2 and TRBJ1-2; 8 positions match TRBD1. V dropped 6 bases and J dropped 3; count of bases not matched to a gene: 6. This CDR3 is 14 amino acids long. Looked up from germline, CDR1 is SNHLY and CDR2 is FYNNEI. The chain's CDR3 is CASRWTGPHYGYTF. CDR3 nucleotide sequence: TGTGCCAGCAGATGGACAGGGCCCCACTATGGCTACACCTTC.

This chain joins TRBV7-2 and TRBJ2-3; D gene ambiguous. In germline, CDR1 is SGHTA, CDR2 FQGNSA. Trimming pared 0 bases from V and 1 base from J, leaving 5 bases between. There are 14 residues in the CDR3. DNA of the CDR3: TGTGCCAGCAGCTTAGCCTTACGCACAGATACGCAGTATTTT. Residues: CASSLALRTDTQYF.

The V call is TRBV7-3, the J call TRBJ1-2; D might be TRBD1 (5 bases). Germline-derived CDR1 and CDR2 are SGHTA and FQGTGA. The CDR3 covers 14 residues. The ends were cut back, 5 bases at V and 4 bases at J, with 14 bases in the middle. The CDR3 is CASSPDSLSYGYTF. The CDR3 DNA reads TGTGCCAGCAGCCCAGACAGCCTTAGCTATGGCTACACCTTC.

In DNA form, the CDR3 reads TGTGCCAGCTCACCGTCCGGGACAGAAGATCAGCCCCAGCATTTT. This codes for CASSPSGTEDQPQHF. The V call is TRBV18, the J call TRBJ1-5, with 7 positions matching TRBD1. Trimming at V came to 3 bases and at J to 5 bases, leaving 7 bases not matched to a gene. CDR1 and CDR2 from the germline V gene are KGHSH and LQKENI. The CDR3 is made up of 15 amino acids.

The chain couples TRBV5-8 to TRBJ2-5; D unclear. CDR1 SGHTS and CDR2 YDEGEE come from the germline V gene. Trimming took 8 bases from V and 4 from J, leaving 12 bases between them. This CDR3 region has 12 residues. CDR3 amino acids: CASGPDRETQYF. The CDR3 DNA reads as TGTGCCAGTGGCCCGGATCGAGAGACCCAGTACTTC.

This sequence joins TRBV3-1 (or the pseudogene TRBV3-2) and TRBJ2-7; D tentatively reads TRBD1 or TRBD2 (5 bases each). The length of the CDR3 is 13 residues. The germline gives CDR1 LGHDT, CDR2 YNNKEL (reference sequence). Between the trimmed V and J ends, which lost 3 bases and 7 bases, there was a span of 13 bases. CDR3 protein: CASSQGRTLEQYF. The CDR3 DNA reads TGTGCCAGCAGCCAGGGACGGACCCTGGAGCAGTACTTC.

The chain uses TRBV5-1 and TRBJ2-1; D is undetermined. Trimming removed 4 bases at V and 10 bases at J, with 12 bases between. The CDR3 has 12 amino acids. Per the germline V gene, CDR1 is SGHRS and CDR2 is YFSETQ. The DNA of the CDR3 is TGCGCCAGCAGCCCTAATTTGGGGGAGCAGTTCTTC. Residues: CASSPNLGEQFF.

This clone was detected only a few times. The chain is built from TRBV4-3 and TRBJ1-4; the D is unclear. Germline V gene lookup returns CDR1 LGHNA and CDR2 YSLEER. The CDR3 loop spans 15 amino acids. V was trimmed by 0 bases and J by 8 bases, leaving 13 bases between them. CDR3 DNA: TGCGCCAGCAGCCAAGATTTGGGTTATGGGGAAAAACTGTTTTTT. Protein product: CASSQDLGYGEKLFF.

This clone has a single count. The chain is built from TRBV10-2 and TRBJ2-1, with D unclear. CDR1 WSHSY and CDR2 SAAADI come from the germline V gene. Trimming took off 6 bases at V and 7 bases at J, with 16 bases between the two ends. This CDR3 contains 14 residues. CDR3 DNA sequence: TGCGCCAGCAGCCGAGTTACCGGGTGGAATGAGCAGTTCTTC. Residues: CASSRVTGWNEQFF.

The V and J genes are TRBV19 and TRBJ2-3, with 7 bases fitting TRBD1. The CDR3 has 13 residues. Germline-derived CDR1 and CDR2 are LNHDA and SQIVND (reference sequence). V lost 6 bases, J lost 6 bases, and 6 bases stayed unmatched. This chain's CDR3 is CASSDRDFDTQYF. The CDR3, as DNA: TGTGCCAGTAGCGACAGGGATTTCGATACGCAGTATTTT. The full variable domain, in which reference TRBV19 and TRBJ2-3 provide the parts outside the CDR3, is DGGITQSPKYLFRKEGQNVTLSCEQNLNHDAMYWYRQDPGQGLRLIYYSQIVNDFQKGDIAEGYSVSREKKESFPLTVTSAQKNPTAFYLCASSDRDFDTQYFGPGTRLTVL.

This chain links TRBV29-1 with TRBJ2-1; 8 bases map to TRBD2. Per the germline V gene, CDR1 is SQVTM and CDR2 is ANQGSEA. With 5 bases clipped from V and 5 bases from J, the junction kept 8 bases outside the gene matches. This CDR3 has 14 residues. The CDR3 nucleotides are TGCAGCGTTTGGCCAGCGGGAGTTAACAATGAGCAGTTCTTC. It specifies CSVWPAGVNNEQFF.

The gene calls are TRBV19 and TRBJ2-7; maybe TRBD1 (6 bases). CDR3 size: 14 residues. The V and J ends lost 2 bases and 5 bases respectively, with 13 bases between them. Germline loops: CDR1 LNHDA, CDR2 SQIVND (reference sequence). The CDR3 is CASSILTGDNEQYF. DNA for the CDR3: TGTGCCAGTAGTATATTGACAGGTGACAACGAGCAGTACTTC.